This entry lists 8 T cell receptor beta chains sequenced from one sample in a study of T cell changes during pregnancy in multiple sclerosis. Here immunoSEQ multiplex PCR was the method, and the copy in TCRdb shows in-frame clones only, minus some. The sample shows just under 40,000 clones, 90% of them seen only once. This specimen was CD4+ T cells from peripheral blood mononuclear cells, taken in the first trimester of pregnancy. All receptors come from a female donor in good health, enrolled as a control in a pregnancy study.

V and J are TRBV30 and TRBJ2-7, with D maybe TRBD1 (6 bases). V lost 1 base and J lost 4, with 8 bases in between. From germline, CDR1 is GTSNPN and CDR2 SVGIG (reference sequence). The CDR3 is made up of 12 amino acids. The CDR3 coding sequence is TGTGCCTGGAGTGCAGGGGCGTACGAGCAGTACTTC. Its translation: CAWSAGAYEQYF.

This rearrangement joins TRBV7-3 to TRBJ1-2; tentatively, D is TRBD1 (6 bases). Germline CDR1 is SGHTA and CDR2 is FQGTGA. The CDR3 sequence is 14 residues long. Trimming left V 1 base short and J 7 bases short, with 13 bases between. This CDR3 is CASSLNRERSGYTF. CDR3 DNA sequence: TGTGCCAGCAGCTTAAACAGGGAGAGGAGTGGCTACACCTTC.

The chain has TRBV14 and TRBJ1-1, with 8 bases fitting TRBD1. Trimming took 0 bases from V and 5 from J; bases not matched to a gene: 17. The length of the CDR3 is 19 residues. From germline, CDR1 is SGHDN and CDR2 FVKESK. The CDR3 region is CASSQDPLFPGQENTEAFF. The DNA of the CDR3 is TGTGCCAGCAGCCAAGACCCACTATTTCCGGGACAGGAGAATACTGAAGCTTTCTTT.

This chain connects TRBV11-1 to TRBJ1-1; tentative D call: TRBD1 (6 bases). This CDR3 has 14 amino acids. From germline, CDR1 is SGHAT and CDR2 FQDESV (reference sequence). V lost 5 bases, J lost 1 base, and 11 bases lay in between. The chain's CDR3 is CASSARTANTEAFF. DNA of the CDR3: TGTGCCAGCAGCGCCCGGACAGCGAACACTGAAGCTTTCTTT.

This clone was seen just once. The J gene is TRBJ2-7, the V gene TRBV5-8, with 7 positions matching TRBD1. Germline V gives CDR1 SGHTS, CDR2 YDEGEE. There are 16 residues in the CDR3. V shed 2 bases, J shed 2 bases, and the junction held 10 bases outside the gene matches. This CDR3 reads CASSFRDTGATYEQYF. As DNA, the CDR3 is TGTGCCAGCAGCTTTAGGGACACAGGGGCGACCTACGAGCAGTACTTC.

The CDR3, as DNA: TGTGCCAGCTCACCAGGTCAGGGGCAGGCAGAGACCCAGTACTTC. Amino acids: CASSPGQGQAETQYF. The chain carries TRBV18 and TRBJ2-5, with a possible D match to TRBD1 (6 bases). CDR1 is KGHSH and CDR2 is LQKENI in the germline V gene. The V end lost 2 bases, the J end lost 4 bases, and 14 bases lay between the germline ends. The CDR3 contains 15 residues.

DNA for the CDR3: TGTGCCAGCAGCCAAGGAAACCGACAGGGTAGCACTGAAGCTTTCTTT. Amino acids: CASSQGNRQGSTEAFF. The chain recombines TRBV4-2 with TRBJ1-1; 7 positions agree with TRBD1. V lost 1 base to trimming and J lost 4 bases; unmatched junction nucleotides: 9. Germline V gives CDR1 LGHNA, CDR2 YNFKEQ. This CDR3 contains 16 residues.

The rearrangement uses TRBV7-9 and TRBJ1-2; 7 positions match TRBD1. J lost 1 base, V lost 2 bases, and 4 bases had no gene match. Germline V gene sequence: CDR1 SEHNR, CDR2 FQNEAQ (reference sequence). The CDR3 has 15 amino acids. The CDR3 loop reads CASSLRDRDNYGYTF. The CDR3 nucleotides are TGTGCCAGCAGCTTACGAGACAGGGATAACTATGGCTACACCTTC.